What follows are 12 T cell receptor beta chains derived from one specimen sequenced in a study of blood T cell repertoires in COVID-19. TCRdb's table, derived via immunoSEQ multiplex PCR, lists solely in-frame clones and lacks some. The data contain some 180,000 clones, roughly three quarters of them seen just once; the ten biggest clones take up roughly 7.8%. Material: peripheral blood. These receptors were taken from a woman in her fifties or sixties with active or convalescent COVID-19.

The rearrangement links TRBV11-3 to TRBJ2-2; 7 positions match TRBD2. Germline-derived CDR1 and CDR2 are SGHNT and YENEEA. This CDR3 is built from 15 residues. J lost 7 bases, V lost 4 bases, and 9 bases had no gene match. The CDR3 DNA reads as TGTGCCAGCAGCTACGTGGGAGGGAAGGACGGGGAGCTGTTTTTT. This codes for CASSYVGGKDGELFF.

The chain recombines TRBV28 with TRBJ1-5, with D perhaps matching TRBD1 (6 bases). The CDR3 consists of 17 residues. The germline gives CDR1 MDHEN, CDR2 SYDVKM. Deletions cut 4 bases from V and 1 base from J, with 17 bases between. The CDR3 spells CASSSHTGRGSNQPQHF. Written as DNA, the CDR3 is TGTGCCAGCAGTTCACATACAGGGAGGGGGAGCAATCAGCCCCAGCATTTT.

This chain connects TRBV7-2 to TRBJ2-7; 7 nucleotides agree with TRBD2. The ends lost 5 bases at V and 4 bases at J; junction bases unmatched: 17. From germline, CDR1 is SGHTA and CDR2 FQGNSA. The CDR3 sequence is 17 residues long. The CDR3 sequence: CASSHGWGSRGKYEQYF. CDR3 DNA: TGTGCCAGCAGCCACGGGTGGGGGTCGCGGGGGAAATACGAGCAGTACTTC.

The chain has TRBV6-2 or TRBV6-3 and TRBJ2-1; 7 nucleotides match TRBD2. Germline V lookup: CDR1 MNHEY, CDR2 SVGEGT. CDR3 length equals 14 residues. Trimming at V came to 5 bases and at J to 6 bases, leaving 7 bases not matched to a gene. CDR3 sequence (DNA): TGTGCCAGCAGTCGGGGGGTAGCGGGCAATGAGCAGTTCTTC. Protein: CASSRGVAGNEQFF.

V gene TRBV7-2 combines with J gene TRBJ2-1; TRBD2 aligns across 9 bases. After removal of 3 bases from V and 5 bases from J, the junction contained 2 bases not matched to a gene. This CDR3 has 14 residues. Per germline, CDR1 SGHTA and CDR2 FQGNSA. The DNA for the CDR3 is TGTGCCAGCAGCTTTAGCGGGGGAAACAATGAGCAGTTCTTC. Translating it yields CASSFSGGNNEQFF.

The V and J genes are TRBV7-9 and TRBJ2-7, with D tentatively TRBD2 (5 bases). V was cut by 4 bases and J by 4 bases, with 17 bases left in between. The germline CDR1 and CDR2 sequences are SEHNR and FQNEAQ (reference sequence). The CDR3 extends over 15 amino acids. CDR3 in amino acids: CASSSPLSPGYEQYF. The CDR3 nucleotides read TGTGCCAGCAGCTCACCATTGAGTCCGGGGTACGAGCAGTACTTC. The complete variable domain, with remaining parts taken from reference TRBV7-9 and TRBJ2-7, reads DTGVSQNPRHKITKRGQNVTFRCDPISEHNRLYWYRQTLGQGPEFLTYFQNEAQLEKSRLLSDRFSAERPKGSFSTLEIQRTEQGDSAMYLCASSSPLSPGYEQYFGPGTRLTVT.

The chain carries TRBV30 and TRBJ1-6; D possibly corresponds to TRBD1 (6 bases). Germline CDR1 and CDR2: GTSNPN and SVGIG (reference sequence). The V gene lost 1 base and the J gene lost 7 bases, with 11 bases spanning the gap. The CDR3 totals 14 residues. CDR3 DNA sequence: TGTGCCTGGAGTGGTTCCCAGGGGAATTCACCCCTCCACTTT. It translates to CAWSGSQGNSPLHF. Full variable domain (missing parts from reference TRBV30 and TRBJ1-6): SQTIHQWPATLVQPVGSPLSLECTVEGTSNPNLYWYRQAAGRGLQLLFYSVGIGQISSEVPQNLSASRPQDRQFILSSKKLLLSDSGFYLCAWSGSQGNSPLHFGNGTRLTVT.

The genes are TRBV18 and TRBJ2-2; 8 bases agree with TRBD1. Germline V gene lookup returns CDR1 KGHSH and CDR2 LQKENI. The CDR3 is 18 amino acids. After removal of 5 bases from V and 0 bases from J, the junction contained 11 bases not matched to a gene. CDR3 sequence: CASSAFIRTGTNTGELFF. CDR3 sequence (DNA): TGTGCCAGCTCAGCTTTCATAAGGACAGGGACGAACACCGGGGAGCTGTTTTTT.

The rearrangement uses TRBV19 and TRBJ2-7; D is uncertain. Trimming cost V 3 bases and J 2 bases, with 8 bases left between them. The CDR3 runs 13 residues. CDR1 LNHDA and CDR2 SQIVND come from the germline V gene (reference sequence). The DNA for the CDR3 is TGTGCCAGTAGTATTCCCCCCGCCTACGAGCAGTACTTC. It encodes CASSIPPAYEQYF.

This clone is a singleton in its sample. The chain employs TRBV18 and TRBJ2-5; no reliable D call. V lost 3 bases, J lost 5 bases, and 13 bases lay in between. This CDR3 has 14 residues. The V gene's germline CDR1 is KGHSH and CDR2 LQKENI. This chain's CDR3 is CASSPSPEAETQYF. The CDR3 DNA reads as TGTGCCAGCTCACCGTCCCCTGAGGCTGAGACCCAGTACTTC.

V is TRBV13 and J is TRBJ2-3; 9 positions agree with TRBD2. The ends lost 2 bases at V and 1 base at J; junction bases unmatched: 4. CDR1 and CDR2 from the germline V gene are PRHDT and FYEKMQ (reference sequence). The CDR3 length is 16 residues. The CDR3 nucleotides read TGTGCCAGCAGCTTACCCGAGCGGGGGGGCACAGATACGCAGTATTTT. The encoded protein is CASSLPERGGTDTQYF.

The V and J genes are TRBV5-6 and TRBJ2-7, with D unclear. The CDR3 runs 14 residues. Germline V gene sequence: CDR1 SGHDT, CDR2 YYEEEE. Trimming took 2 bases from V and 2 from J, leaving 11 bases between them. As DNA, the CDR3 is TGTGCCAGCAGCTTTAAGAGGCCGCCCTACGAGCAGTACTTC. This gives the protein CASSFKRPPYEQYF.